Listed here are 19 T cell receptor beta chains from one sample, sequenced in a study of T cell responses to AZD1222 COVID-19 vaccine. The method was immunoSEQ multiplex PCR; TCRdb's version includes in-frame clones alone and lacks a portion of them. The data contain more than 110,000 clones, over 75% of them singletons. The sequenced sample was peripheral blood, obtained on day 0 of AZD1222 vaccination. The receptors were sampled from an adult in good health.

The CDR3 loop reads CASSRGGSGGNTIYF. As DNA, the CDR3 is TGTGCCAGCAGTCGAGGGGGGTCTGGAGGAAACACCATATATTTT. This chain joins TRBV6-5 and TRBJ1-3; a weak D match, TRBD1 (6 bases). V was shortened by 5 bases and J by 4 bases, with 15 bases between the two germline ends. CDR1 and CDR2 (germline): MNHEY, SVGAGI. This CDR3 region has 15 residues.

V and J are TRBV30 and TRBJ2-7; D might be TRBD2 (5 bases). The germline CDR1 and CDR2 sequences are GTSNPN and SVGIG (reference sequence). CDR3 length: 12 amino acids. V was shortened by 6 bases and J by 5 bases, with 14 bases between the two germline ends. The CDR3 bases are TGTGCCTGTTCCCCCCTCGGGAACGAGCAGTACTTC. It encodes CACSPLGNEQYF.

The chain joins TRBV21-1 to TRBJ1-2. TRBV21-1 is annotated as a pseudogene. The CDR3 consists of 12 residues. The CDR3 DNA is TGTGCCAGCACCCCGGATAACTATGGCTACACCTTC. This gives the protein CASTPDNYGYTF.

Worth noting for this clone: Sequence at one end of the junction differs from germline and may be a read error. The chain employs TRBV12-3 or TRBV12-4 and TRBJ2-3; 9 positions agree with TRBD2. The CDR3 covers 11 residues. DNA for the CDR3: TGTGCCAGCAGAACCGGGACTAGCTTGGATTTT. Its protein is CASRTGTSLDF.

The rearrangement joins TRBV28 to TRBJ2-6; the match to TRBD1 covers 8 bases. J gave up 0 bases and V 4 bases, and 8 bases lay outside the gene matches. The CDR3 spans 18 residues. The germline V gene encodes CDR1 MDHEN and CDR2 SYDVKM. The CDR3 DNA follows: TGTGCCAGCAGTTCTCGGGACAGGCGAACCTCTGGGGCCAACGTCCTGACTTTC. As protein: CASSSRDRRTSGANVLTF.

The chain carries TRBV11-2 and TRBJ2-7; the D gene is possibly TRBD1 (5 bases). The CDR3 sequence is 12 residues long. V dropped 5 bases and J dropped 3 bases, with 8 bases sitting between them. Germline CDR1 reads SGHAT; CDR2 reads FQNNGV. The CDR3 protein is CASSRGHYEQYF. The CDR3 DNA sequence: TGTGCCAGCAGCCGCGGACACTACGAGCAGTACTTC. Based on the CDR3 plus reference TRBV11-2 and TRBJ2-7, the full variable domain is EAGVAQSPRYKIIEKRQSVAFWCNPISGHATLYWYQQILGQGPKLLIQFQNNGVVDDSQLPKDRFSAERLKGVDSTLKIQPAKLEDSAVYLCASSRGHYEQYFGPGTRLTVT.

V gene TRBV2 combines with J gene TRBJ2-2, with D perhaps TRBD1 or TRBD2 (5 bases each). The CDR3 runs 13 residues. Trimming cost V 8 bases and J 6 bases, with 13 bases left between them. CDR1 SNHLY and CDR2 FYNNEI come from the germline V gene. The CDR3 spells CASHLRESGELFF. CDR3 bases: TGTGCCAGCCATCTCAGGGAGTCCGGGGAGCTGTTTTTT.

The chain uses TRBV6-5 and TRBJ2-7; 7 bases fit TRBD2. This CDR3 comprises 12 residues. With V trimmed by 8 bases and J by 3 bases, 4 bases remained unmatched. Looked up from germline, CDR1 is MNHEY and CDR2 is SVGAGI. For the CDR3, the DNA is TGTGCCAGCTTGGGGGGGAGCTACGAGCAGTACTTC. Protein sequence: CASLGGSYEQYF.

The CDR3, as DNA: TGTGCCAGCAGTTTGAGTGGAAGCTCCTATAATTCACCCCTCCACTTT. Translation: CASSLSGSSYNSPLHF. The chain recombines TRBV28 with TRBJ1-6; D unclear. The CDR3 is 16 amino acids. Germline-derived CDR1 and CDR2 are MDHEN and SYDVKM. V was shortened by 3 bases and J by 0 bases, with 9 bases between the two germline ends. The whole variable domain, remainder taken from reference TRBV28 and TRBJ1-6, is DVKVTQSSRYLVKRTGEKVFLECVQDMDHENMFWYRQDPGLGLRLIYFSYDVKMKEKGDIPEGYSVSREKKERFSLILESASTNQTSMYLCASSLSGSSYNSPLHFGNGTRLTVT.

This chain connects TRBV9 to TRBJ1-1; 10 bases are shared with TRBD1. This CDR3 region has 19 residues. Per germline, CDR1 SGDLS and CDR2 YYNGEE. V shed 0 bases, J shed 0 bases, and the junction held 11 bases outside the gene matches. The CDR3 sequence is CASSVDPRDRGYMNTEAFF. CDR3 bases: TGTGCCAGCAGCGTAGATCCTAGGGACAGGGGCTACATGAACACTGAAGCTTTCTTT.

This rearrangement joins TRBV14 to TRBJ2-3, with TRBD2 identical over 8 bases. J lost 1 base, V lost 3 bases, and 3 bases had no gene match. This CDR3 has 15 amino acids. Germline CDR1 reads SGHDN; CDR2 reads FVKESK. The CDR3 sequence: CASSHYSGGTDTQYF. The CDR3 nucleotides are TGTGCCAGCAGCCACTATAGCGGGGGCACAGATACGCAGTATTTT.

The CDR3 DNA follows: TGTGCCAGCAGTCTACCCGGGAGCACTGAAGCTTTCTTT. It is translated as CASSLPGSTEAFF. V gene TRBV12-3 or TRBV12-4 combines with J gene TRBJ1-1; no definite D call. The V end was cut by 5 bases, the J end by 4 bases, with 11 bases between. The CDR3 has 13 residues.

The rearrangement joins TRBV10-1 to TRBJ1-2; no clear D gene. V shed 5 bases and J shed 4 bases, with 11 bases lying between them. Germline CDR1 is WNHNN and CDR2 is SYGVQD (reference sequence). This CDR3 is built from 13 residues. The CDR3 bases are TGCGCCAGCAGTCCCGACGTACTCTATGGCTACACCTTC. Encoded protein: CASSPDVLYGYTF.

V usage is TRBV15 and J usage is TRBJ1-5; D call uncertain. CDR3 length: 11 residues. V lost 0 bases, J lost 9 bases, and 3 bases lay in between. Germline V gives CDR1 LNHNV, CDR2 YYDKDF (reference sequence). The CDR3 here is CATSRDGPQHF. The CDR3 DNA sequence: TGTGCCACCAGCAGAGATGGGCCCCAGCATTTT.

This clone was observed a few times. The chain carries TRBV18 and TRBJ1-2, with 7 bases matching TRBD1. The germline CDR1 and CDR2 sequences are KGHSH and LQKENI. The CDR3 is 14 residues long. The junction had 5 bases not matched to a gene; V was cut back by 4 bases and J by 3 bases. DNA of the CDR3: TGTGCCAGCTCACGGGACAGATACGACTATGGCTACACCTTC. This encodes CASSRDRYDYGYTF. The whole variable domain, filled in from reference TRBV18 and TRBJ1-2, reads NAGVMQNPRHLVRRRGQEARLRCSPMKGHSHVYWYRQLPEEGLKFMVYLQKENIIDESGMPKERFSAEFPKEGPSILRIQQVVRGDSAAYFCASSRDRYDYGYTFGSGTRLTVV.

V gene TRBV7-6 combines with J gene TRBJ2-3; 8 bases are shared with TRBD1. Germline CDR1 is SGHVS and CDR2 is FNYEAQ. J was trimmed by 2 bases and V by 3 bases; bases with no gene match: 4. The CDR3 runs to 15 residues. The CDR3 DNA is TGTGCCAGCAGCTTCGGACAGGGTCTCACAGATACGCAGTATTTT. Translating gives CASSFGQGLTDTQYF.

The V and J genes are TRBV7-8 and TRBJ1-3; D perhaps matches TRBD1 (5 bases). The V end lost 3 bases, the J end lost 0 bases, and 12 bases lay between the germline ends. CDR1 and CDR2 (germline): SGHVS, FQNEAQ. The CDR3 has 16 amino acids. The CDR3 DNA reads TGTGCCAGCAGCTTGGGGCCTATAGGCTCTGGAAACACCATATATTTT. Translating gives CASSLGPIGSGNTIYF.

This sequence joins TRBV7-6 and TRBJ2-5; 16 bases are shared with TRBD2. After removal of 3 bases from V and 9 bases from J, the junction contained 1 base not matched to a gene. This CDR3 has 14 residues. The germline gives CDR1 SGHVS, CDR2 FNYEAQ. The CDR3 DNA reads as TGTGCCAGCAGCTTGGGACTAGCGGGGGGGGCCCAGTACTTC. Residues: CASSLGLAGGAQYF.

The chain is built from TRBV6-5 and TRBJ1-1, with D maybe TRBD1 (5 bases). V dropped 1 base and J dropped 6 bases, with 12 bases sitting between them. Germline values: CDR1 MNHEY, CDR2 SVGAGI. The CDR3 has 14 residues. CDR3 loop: CASSYLDRTAEAFF. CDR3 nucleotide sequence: TGTGCCAGCAGTTACTTAGACAGAACAGCTGAAGCTTTCTTT.